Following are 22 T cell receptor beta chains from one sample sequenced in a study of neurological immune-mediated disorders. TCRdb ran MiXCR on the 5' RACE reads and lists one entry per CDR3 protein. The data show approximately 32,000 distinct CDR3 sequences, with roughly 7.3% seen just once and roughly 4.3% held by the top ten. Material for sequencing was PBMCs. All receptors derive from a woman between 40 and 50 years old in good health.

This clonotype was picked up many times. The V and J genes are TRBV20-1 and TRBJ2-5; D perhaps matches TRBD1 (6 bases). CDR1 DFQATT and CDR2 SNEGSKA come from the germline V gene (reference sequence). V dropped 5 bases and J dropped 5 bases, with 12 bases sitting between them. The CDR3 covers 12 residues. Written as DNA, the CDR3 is TGCAGTGCTCACAGGGTAGGGGAGACCCAGTACTTC. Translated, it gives CSAHRVGETQYF.

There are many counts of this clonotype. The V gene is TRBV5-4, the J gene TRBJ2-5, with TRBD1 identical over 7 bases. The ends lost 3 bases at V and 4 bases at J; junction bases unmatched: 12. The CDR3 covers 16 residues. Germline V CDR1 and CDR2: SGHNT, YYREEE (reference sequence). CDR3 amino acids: CASSSANQGVGETQYF. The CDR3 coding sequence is TGTGCCAGCAGCTCAGCGAACCAGGGGGTCGGAGAGACCCAGTACTTC.

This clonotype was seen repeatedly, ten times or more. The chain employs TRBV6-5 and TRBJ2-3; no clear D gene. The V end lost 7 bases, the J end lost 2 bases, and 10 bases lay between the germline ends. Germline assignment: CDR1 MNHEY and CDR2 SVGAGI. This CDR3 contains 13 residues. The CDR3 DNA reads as TGTGCCAGCAATAGGGAATTCACAGATACGCAGTATTTT. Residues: CASNREFTDTQYF.

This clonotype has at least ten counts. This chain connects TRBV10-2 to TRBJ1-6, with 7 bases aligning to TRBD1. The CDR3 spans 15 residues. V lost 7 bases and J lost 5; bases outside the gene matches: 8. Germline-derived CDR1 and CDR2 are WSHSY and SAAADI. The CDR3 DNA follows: TGCGCCAGCAAAGGGGGACAGAACAATAATTCACCCCTCCACTTT. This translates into CASKGGQNNNSPLHF.

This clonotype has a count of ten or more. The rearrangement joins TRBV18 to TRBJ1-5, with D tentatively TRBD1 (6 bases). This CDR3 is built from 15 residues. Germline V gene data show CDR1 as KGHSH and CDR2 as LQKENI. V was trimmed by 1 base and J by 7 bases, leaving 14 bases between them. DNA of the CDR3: TGTGCCAGCTCACCACAATCCGGGGGCGACCAGCCCCAGCATTTT. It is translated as CASSPQSGGDQPQHF. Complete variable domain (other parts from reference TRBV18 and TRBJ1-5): NAGVMQNPRHLVRRRGQEARLRCSPMKGHSHVYWYRQLPEEGLKFMVYLQKENIIDESGMPKERFSAEFPKEGPSILRIQQVVRGDSAAYFCASSPQSGGDQPQHFGDGTRLSIL.

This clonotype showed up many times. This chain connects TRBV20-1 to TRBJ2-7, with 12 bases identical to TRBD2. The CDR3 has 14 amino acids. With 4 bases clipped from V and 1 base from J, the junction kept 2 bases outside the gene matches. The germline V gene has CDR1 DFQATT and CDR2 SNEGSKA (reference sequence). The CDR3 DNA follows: TGCAGTGCTATCGGACTAGCGGGATCCTACGAGCAGTACTTC. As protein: CSAIGLAGSYEQYF.

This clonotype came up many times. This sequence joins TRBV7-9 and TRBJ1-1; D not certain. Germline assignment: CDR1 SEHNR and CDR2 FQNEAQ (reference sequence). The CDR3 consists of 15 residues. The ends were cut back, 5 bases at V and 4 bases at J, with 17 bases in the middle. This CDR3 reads CASSRGPPWGTEAFF. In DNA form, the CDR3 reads TGTGCCAGCAGCCGCGGGCCTCCCTGGGGCACTGAAGCTTTCTTT.

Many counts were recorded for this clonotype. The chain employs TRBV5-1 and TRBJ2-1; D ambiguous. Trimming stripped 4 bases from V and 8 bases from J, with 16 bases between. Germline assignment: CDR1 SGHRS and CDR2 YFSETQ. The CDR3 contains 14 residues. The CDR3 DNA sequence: TGCGCCAGCAGCCCCTCGACCCCCTGGGATGAGCAGTTCTTC. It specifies CASSPSTPWDEQFF.

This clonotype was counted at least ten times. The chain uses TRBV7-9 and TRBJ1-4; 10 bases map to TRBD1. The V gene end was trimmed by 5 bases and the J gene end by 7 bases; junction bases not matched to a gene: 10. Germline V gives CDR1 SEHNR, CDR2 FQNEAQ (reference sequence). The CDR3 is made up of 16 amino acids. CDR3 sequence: CASSPQPDRGPEKLFF. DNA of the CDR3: TGTGCCAGCAGCCCGCAGCCCGACAGGGGGCCTGAAAAACTGTTTTTT. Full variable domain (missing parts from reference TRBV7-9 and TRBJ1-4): DTGVSQNPRHKITKRGQNVTFRCDPISEHNRLYWYRQTLGQGPEFLTYFQNEAQLEKSRLLSDRFSAERPKGSFSTLEIQRTEQGDSAMYLCASSPQPDRGPEKLFFGSGTQLSVL.

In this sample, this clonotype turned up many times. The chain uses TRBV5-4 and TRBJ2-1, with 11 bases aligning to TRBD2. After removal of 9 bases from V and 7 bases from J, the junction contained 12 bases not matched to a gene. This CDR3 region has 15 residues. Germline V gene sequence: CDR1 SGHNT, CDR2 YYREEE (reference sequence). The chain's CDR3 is CATTLAGGPRNEQFF. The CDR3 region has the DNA TGTGCCACTACCTTAGCGGGAGGGCCCCGGAATGAGCAGTTCTTC.

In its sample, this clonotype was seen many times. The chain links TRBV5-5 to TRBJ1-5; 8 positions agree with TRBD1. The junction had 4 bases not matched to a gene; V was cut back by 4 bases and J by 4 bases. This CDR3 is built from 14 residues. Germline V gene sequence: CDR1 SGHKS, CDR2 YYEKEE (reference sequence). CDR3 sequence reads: CASSADRGNQPQHF. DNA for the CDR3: TGTGCCAGCAGCGCCGACAGGGGAAATCAGCCCCAGCATTTT.

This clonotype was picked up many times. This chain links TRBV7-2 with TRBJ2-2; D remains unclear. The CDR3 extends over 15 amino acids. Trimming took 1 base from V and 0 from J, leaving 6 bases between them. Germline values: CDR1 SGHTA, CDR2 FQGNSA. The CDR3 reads CASSLVSTNTGELFF. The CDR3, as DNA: TGTGCCAGCAGCTTAGTGTCCACGAACACCGGGGAGCTGTTTTTT.

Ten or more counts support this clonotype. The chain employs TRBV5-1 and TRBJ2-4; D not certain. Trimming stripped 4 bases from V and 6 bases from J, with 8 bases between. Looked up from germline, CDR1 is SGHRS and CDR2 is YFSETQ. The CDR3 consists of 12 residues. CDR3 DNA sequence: TGCGCCAGCAGCCTGCCAGCAAACATTCAGTACTTC. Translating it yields CASSLPANIQYF.

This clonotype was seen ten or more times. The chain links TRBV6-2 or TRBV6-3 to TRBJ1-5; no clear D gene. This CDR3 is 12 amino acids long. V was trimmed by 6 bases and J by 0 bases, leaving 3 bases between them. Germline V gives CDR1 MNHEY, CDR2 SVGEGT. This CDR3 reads CASRGSNQPQHF. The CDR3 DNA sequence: TGTGCCAGCAGGGGTAGCAATCAGCCCCAGCATTTT.

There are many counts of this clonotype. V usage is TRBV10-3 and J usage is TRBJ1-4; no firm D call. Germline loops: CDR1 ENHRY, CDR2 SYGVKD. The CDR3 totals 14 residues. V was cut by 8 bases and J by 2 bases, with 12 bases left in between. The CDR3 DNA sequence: TGTGCCATCGCAGACGGCGCCACTAATGAAAAACTGTTTTTT. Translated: CAIADGATNEKLFF.

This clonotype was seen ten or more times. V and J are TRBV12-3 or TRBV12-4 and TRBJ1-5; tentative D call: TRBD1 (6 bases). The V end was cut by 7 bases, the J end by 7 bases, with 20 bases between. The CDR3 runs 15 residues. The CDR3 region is CASIGGGRMVQPQHF. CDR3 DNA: TGTGCCAGCATCGGGGGGGGCCGGATGGTCCAGCCCCAGCATTTT.

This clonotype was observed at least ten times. As DNA, the CDR3 is TGCAGTGCTCCCTACAGGGGGCTTCAGCCCCAGCATTTT. It is translated as CSAPYRGLQPQHF. The gene calls are TRBV20-1 and TRBJ1-5; 9 nucleotides align to TRBD1. Germline values: CDR1 DFQATT, CDR2 SNEGSKA (reference sequence). This CDR3 comprises 13 residues. V lost 5 bases, J lost 6 bases, and 5 bases stayed unmatched.

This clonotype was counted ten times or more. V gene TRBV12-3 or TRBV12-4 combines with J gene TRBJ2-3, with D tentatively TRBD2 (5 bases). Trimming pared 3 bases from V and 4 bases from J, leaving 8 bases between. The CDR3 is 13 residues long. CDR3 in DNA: TGTGCCAGCAGTTTTGGGAGCCCAGATACGCAGTATTTT. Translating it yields CASSFGSPDTQYF.

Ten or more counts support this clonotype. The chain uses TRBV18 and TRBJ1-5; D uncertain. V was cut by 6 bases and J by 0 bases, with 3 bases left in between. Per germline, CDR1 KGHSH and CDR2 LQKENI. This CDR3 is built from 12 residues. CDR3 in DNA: TGTGCCAGCTCCCCTAGCAATCAGCCCCAGCATTTT. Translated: CASSPSNQPQHF.

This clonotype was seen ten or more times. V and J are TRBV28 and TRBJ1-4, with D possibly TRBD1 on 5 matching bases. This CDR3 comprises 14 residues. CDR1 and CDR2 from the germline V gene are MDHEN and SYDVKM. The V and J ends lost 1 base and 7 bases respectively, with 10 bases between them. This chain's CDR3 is CASSLSGIGEKLFF. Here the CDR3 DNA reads TGTGCCAGCAGTTTATCAGGGATTGGTGAAAAACTGTTTTTT.

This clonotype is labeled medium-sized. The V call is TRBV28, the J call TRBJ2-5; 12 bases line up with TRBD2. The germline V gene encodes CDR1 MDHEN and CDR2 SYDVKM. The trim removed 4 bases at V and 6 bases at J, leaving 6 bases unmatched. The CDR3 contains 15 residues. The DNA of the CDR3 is TGTGCCAGCAGTTATTCTAGCGGGAGGGGGAAGACCCAGTACTTC. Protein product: CASSYSSGRGKTQYF.

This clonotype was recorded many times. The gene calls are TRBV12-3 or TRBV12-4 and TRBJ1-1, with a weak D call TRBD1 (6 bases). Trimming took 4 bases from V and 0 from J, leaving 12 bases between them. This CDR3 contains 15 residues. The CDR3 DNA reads TGTGCCAGCAGTTCTGAACAGGGCATGAACACTGAAGCTTTCTTT. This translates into CASSSEQGMNTEAFF.